The next 30 T cell receptor beta chains were all read from a single sample in a study of blood T cell repertoires in COVID-19. The table came from immunoSEQ multiplex PCR; TCRdb's copy has only in-frame clones and leaves some out. This sample has 200,000 or so clones, with approximately 88% found just once. Sequenced: PBMCs or T cells enriched from blood (not recorded which). All receptors derive from a woman younger than 45 who had been exposed to COVID-19.

This chain joins TRBV27 and TRBJ2-7; 10 bases align to TRBD2. The germline V gene has CDR1 MNHEY and CDR2 SMNVEV (reference sequence). This CDR3 has 17 amino acids. Trimming removed 1 base from V and 5 bases from J; junction bases left unmatched: 11. CDR3 in DNA: TGTGCCAGCAGTTTATTTCCTAGCGGGAGTTCTTTCCACGAGCAGTACTTC. Translating it yields CASSLFPSGSSFHEQYF.

This chain joins TRBV4-2 and TRBJ2-1; a weak D match, TRBD1 (5 bases). V was trimmed by 3 bases and J by 9 bases, leaving 15 bases between them. The CDR3 covers 14 residues. The germline CDR1 and CDR2 sequences are LGHNA and YNFKEQ. The CDR3 protein is CASSHTQGTTEQFF. CDR3 DNA sequence: TGTGCCAGCAGCCATACCCAGGGTACCACTGAGCAGTTCTTC.

The gene calls are TRBV6-5 and TRBJ2-7; the D gene is possibly TRBD1 (6 bases). Germline V gives CDR1 MNHEY, CDR2 SVGAGI. This CDR3 is 15 amino acids long. V was shortened by 6 bases and J by 0 bases, with 15 bases between the two germline ends. CDR3 sequence (DNA): TGTGCCAGCAGGTTGGGGGCAGGGAACTCCTACGAGCAGTACTTC. This encodes CASRLGAGNSYEQYF.

V gene TRBV5-4 combines with J gene TRBJ2-4; 8 bases line up with TRBD2. V lost 4 bases to trimming and J lost 2 bases; unmatched junction nucleotides: 8. Germline V gene sequence: CDR1 SGHNT, CDR2 YYREEE (reference sequence). The CDR3 runs to 16 residues. CDR3 bases: TGTGCCAGCAGCCCCGGACGGGAGGGGTCCAAAAACATTCAGTACTTC. This codes for CASSPGREGSKNIQYF.

This chain joins TRBV10-3 and TRBJ1-5; D is possibly TRBD1 (5 bases). V dropped 0 bases and J dropped 9 bases, with 15 bases sitting between them. The CDR3 covers 15 residues. The germline CDR1 and CDR2 sequences are ENHRY and SYGVKD. In DNA form, the CDR3 reads TGTGCCATCAGTGAGTCGAACGGGGGTAGGGCGCCCCAGCATTTT. As protein: CAISESNGGRAPQHF.

The CDR3 nucleotides read TGTGCCAGCAGCTTAGTTGGTGGCCGCTATGGCTACACCTTC. It translates to CASSLVGGRYGYTF. The V gene is TRBV7-6, the J gene TRBJ1-2; no clear D gene. Trimming removed 1 base from V and 4 bases from J, with 10 bases in between. CDR1 is SGHVS and CDR2 is FNYEAQ in the germline V gene. There are 14 residues in the CDR3. Variable domain in full (rest from reference TRBV7-6 and TRBJ1-2): GAGVSQSPRYKVTKRGQDVALRCDPISGHVSLYWYRQALGQGPEFLTYFNYEAQQDKSGLPNDRFSAERPEGSISTLTIQRTEQRDSAMYRCASSLVGGRYGYTFGSGTRLTVV.

The genes are TRBV5-6 and TRBJ1-2; 10 bases fit TRBD1. The CDR3 is 16 residues long. Per the germline V gene, CDR1 is SGHDT and CDR2 is YYEEEE. After removal of 2 bases from V and 4 bases from J, the junction contained 8 bases not matched to a gene. The CDR3 DNA reads TGTGCCAGCAGCTTTGGAGACAGGGGGCGGGTCTATGGCTACACCTTC. This sequence encodes CASSFGDRGRVYGYTF.

The gene calls are TRBV2 and TRBJ1-1; D is possibly TRBD1 (6 bases). CDR3 size: 14 residues. Germline CDR1 reads SNHLY; CDR2 reads FYNNEI. V was trimmed by 6 bases and J by 0 bases, leaving 11 bases between them. CDR3 loop: CASRQNRVNTEAFF. The CDR3 region has the DNA TGTGCCAGCAGACAAAACAGGGTGAACACTGAAGCTTTCTTT.

This chain connects TRBV27 to TRBJ2-7, with 10 bases fitting TRBD2. The CDR3 totals 15 residues. In germline, CDR1 is MNHEY, CDR2 SMNVEV (reference sequence). V gave up 3 bases and J gave up 2 bases; unmatched junction bases: 4. This CDR3 reads CASSLLAGAPYEQYF. CDR3 DNA: TGTGCCAGCAGTTTGCTAGCGGGGGCACCCTACGAGCAGTACTTC.

This clone was seen only once. This chain joins TRBV19 and TRBJ1-5; the D is unclear. The germline V gene encodes CDR1 LNHDA and CDR2 SQIVND (reference sequence). There are 15 residues in the CDR3. The V and J ends lost 1 base and 8 bases respectively, with 15 bases between them. The CDR3 DNA follows: TGTGCCAGTAGTATAGTGGCCTCCGGGAGAGAGCCCCAGCATTTT. The encoded protein is CASSIVASGREPQHF.

A word on this clone: The junction does not match germline at one end; this may be a read error. J is TRBJ2-7 and V is TRBV15; D not resolved. There are 11 residues in the CDR3. Germline V lookup: CDR1 LNHNV, CDR2 YYDKDF (reference sequence). CDR3 nucleotide sequence: TGTGCCACCACCAGATCTTACGAGCAGTACTTC. Protein: CATTRSYEQYF.

The chain has TRBV7-4 and TRBJ2-1; 12 bases are shared with TRBD2. The CDR3 loop spans 16 amino acids. Trimming took 5 bases from V and 7 from J; bases not matched to a gene: 9. Germline-derived CDR1 and CDR2 are SGHVT and SQSDAQ. In DNA, the CDR3 is TGTGCCAGCAGCGCGACCGGGACTAGCGGGTTGAATGAGCAGTTCTTC. Amino acids: CASSATGTSGLNEQFF.

This chain joins TRBV11-2 and TRBJ2-7; 9 bases map to TRBD1. This CDR3 comprises 17 residues. Looked up from germline, CDR1 is SGHAT and CDR2 is FQNNGV. V gave up 6 bases and J gave up 2 bases; unmatched junction bases: 14. CDR3 nucleotide sequence: TGTGCCAGCAGTGCCTCGATAGGACAGGGGAGTCCCTACGAGCAGTACTTC. Amino acids: CASSASIGQGSPYEQYF.

The chain employs TRBV12-3 or TRBV12-4 and TRBJ1-2; 7 bases map to TRBD1. This CDR3 has 13 amino acids. The trim removed 6 bases at V and 3 bases at J, leaving 4 bases unmatched. The CDR3 sequence: CASSDGTDYGYTF. For the CDR3, the DNA is TGTGCCAGCAGCGACGGGACAGACTATGGCTACACCTTC.

This chain uses TRBV4-2 with TRBJ1-2; TRBD1 matches at 9 bases. The trim removed 4 bases at V and 2 bases at J, leaving 14 bases unmatched. Per the germline V gene, CDR1 is LGHNA and CDR2 is YNFKEQ. The CDR3 runs 18 residues. The CDR3 reads CASSPQPAGTGHNYGYTF. For the CDR3, the DNA is TGTGCCAGCAGCCCTCAGCCTGCCGGGACAGGGCACAACTATGGCTACACCTTC.

This chain connects TRBV1 to TRBJ2-5; TRBD2 is the table's D call and was not checked against the DNA. TRBV1 is a pseudogene locus. The CDR3 has 21 amino acids. The CDR3 protein is CTSSPMLPGTSGRYGEETQYF. As DNA, the CDR3 is TGCACCAGCAGCCCAATGCTACCCGGGACTAGCGGGAGGTACGGCGAAGAGACCCAGTACTTC.

This clone occurred once. This sequence joins TRBV5-1 and TRBJ2-3; no reliable D call. Trimming pared 1 base from V and 4 bases from J, leaving 16 bases between. The CDR3 covers 16 residues. CDR1 and CDR2 (germline): SGHRS, YFSETQ. Written as DNA, the CDR3 is TGCGCCAGCAGCTTGTTGAAGCAGAGGTGGGCAGATACGCAGTATTTT. Translated: CASSLLKQRWADTQYF.

The V gene is TRBV5-6, the J gene TRBJ2-2, with 10 bases aligning to TRBD2. The germline V gene has CDR1 SGHDT and CDR2 YYEEEE. This CDR3 comprises 16 residues. V lost 2 bases and J lost 1; bases outside the gene matches: 2. The chain's CDR3 is CASSFRTSGNTGELFF. The CDR3 nucleotides are TGTGCCAGCAGCTTTAGGACTAGCGGGAACACCGGGGAGCTGTTTTTT.

In its sample, this clone was seen once. This sequence joins TRBV5-5 and TRBJ2-1, with 7 bases matching TRBD1. CDR1 and CDR2 from the germline V gene are SGHKS and YYEKEE (reference sequence). Losses at the gene ends were 3 bases for V and 8 bases for J; bases not matched to a gene: 5. CDR3 length equals 13 residues. CDR3 region: CASSSTGFDEQFF. For the CDR3, the DNA is TGTGCCAGCAGCTCGACAGGGTTTGATGAGCAGTTCTTC.

The chain couples TRBV4-1 to TRBJ2-1; 7 bases agree with TRBD2. J lost 4 bases, V lost 0 bases, and 9 bases had no gene match. CDR1 and CDR2 from the germline V gene are MGHRA and YSYEKL. CDR3 length: 17 amino acids. CDR3: CASSQDWREIGYNEQFF. CDR3 nucleotide sequence: TGCGCCAGCAGCCAAGATTGGCGGGAGATTGGATACAATGAGCAGTTCTTC.

This chain connects TRBV5-6 to TRBJ1-2, with 8 bases lining up with TRBD1. V gave up 3 bases and J gave up 7 bases; unmatched junction bases: 8. This CDR3 is 14 amino acids long. The germline gives CDR1 SGHDT, CDR2 YYEEEE. For the CDR3, the DNA is TGTGCCAGCAGCTCGATACAGGGGGTTACTGGCTACACCTTC. Protein: CASSSIQGVTGYTF.

This chain connects TRBV6-5 to TRBJ2-2; TRBD2 agrees at 9 bases. With V trimmed by 10 bases and J by 4 bases, 10 bases remained unmatched. Germline values: CDR1 MNHEY, CDR2 SVGAGI. CDR3 length equals 15 residues. As DNA, the CDR3 is TGTGCCACCCGGAGGACTAGCGTAGTCACCGGGGAGCTGTTTTTT. Its protein is CATRRTSVVTGELFF.

The V call is TRBV15, the J call TRBJ2-1, with D uncertain. This CDR3 is 14 amino acids long. Trimming left V 0 bases short and J 4 bases short, with 7 bases between. The germline V gene has CDR1 LNHNV and CDR2 YYDKDF (reference sequence). The CDR3 nucleotides are TGTGCCACCAGCAGAGATAGTATTTACAATGAGCAGTTCTTC. Protein product: CATSRDSIYNEQFF. The complete variable domain, with remaining parts taken from reference TRBV15 and TRBJ2-1, reads DAMVIQNPRYQVTQFGKPVTLSCSQTLNHNVMYWYQQKSSQAPKLLFHYYDKDFNNEADTPDNFQSRRPNTSFCFLDIRSPGLGDTAMYLCATSRDSIYNEQFFGPGTRLTVL.

The chain is built from TRBV28 and TRBJ2-5; perhaps TRBD1 as D (6 bases). Germline V gene data show CDR1 as MDHEN and CDR2 as SYDVKM. This CDR3 contains 15 residues. V shed 4 bases and J shed 5 bases, with 17 bases lying between them. This CDR3 reads CASSSRQVFRETQYF. For the CDR3, the DNA is TGTGCCAGCAGTTCTCGACAGGTTTTCAGGGAGACCCAGTACTTC.

V usage is TRBV15 and J usage is TRBJ1-2; 8 bases align to TRBD1. The CDR3 spans 15 residues. Germline V gene data show CDR1 as LNHNV and CDR2 as YYDKDF (reference sequence). The trim removed 2 bases at V and 5 bases at J, leaving 7 bases unmatched. The CDR3 region is CATSRSVGDRYGYTF. The DNA for the CDR3 is TGTGCCACCAGCAGATCGGTAGGGGACAGGTATGGCTACACCTTC.

The chain uses TRBV6-4 and TRBJ1-5; no definite D call. Germline loops: CDR1 MRHNA, CDR2 SNTAGT. V was clipped by 5 bases and J by 0 bases, with 5 bases between them. This CDR3 is built from 13 residues. CDR3: CASSRSSNQPQHF. CDR3 DNA sequence: TGTGCCAGCAGTCGCAGTAGCAATCAGCCCCAGCATTTT.

The genes are TRBV20-1 and TRBJ1-1; D is unresolved. V was trimmed by 3 bases and J by 6 bases, leaving 5 bases between them. Germline assignment: CDR1 DFQATT and CDR2 SNEGSKA (reference sequence). The CDR3 has 10 amino acids. The CDR3 protein is CSARRAEAFF. CDR3 nucleotides: TGCAGTGCTAGGCGGGCTGAAGCTTTCTTT.

CDR3 nucleotide sequence: TGTGCCAGCAGTTTAGTGTCCGCGGCTGAAGCTTTCTTT. Protein product: CASSLVSAAEAFF. This chain uses TRBV12-3 or TRBV12-4 with TRBJ1-1; D is undetermined. Trimming cost V 1 base and J 6 bases, with 9 bases left between them. The CDR3 runs to 13 residues.

V usage is TRBV18 and J usage is TRBJ2-3; the D gene is possibly TRBD1 (5 bases). Germline CDR1 is KGHSH and CDR2 is LQKENI. V lost 4 bases and J lost 6, with 11 bases in between. The CDR3 is made up of 13 amino acids. CDR3 sequence: CASSLQERDTQYF. CDR3 in DNA: TGTGCCAGCTCACTACAGGAAAGGGATACGCAGTATTTT. The whole variable domain, filled in from reference TRBV18 and TRBJ2-3, reads NAGVMQNPRHLVRRRGQEARLRCSPMKGHSHVYWYRQLPEEGLKFMVYLQKENIIDESGMPKERFSAEFPKEGPSILRIQQVVRGDSAAYFCASSLQERDTQYFGPGTRLTVL.

V usage is TRBV5-1 and J usage is TRBJ1-2; unclear D gene. The germline V and J ends were trimmed by 4 bases and 6 bases, with 10 bases remaining between them. The V gene's germline CDR1 is SGHRS and CDR2 YFSETQ. The CDR3 consists of 12 residues. CDR3 nucleotides: TGCGCCAGCAGCGAGAATCATGATGGCTACACCTTC. This codes for CASSENHDGYTF.